The rows below give T cell receptor beta chains drawn from one sample of a study of beta chain features in type 1 diabetes. Only in-frame clones appear in the TCRdb table, and some are missing; sequencing was by immunoSEQ multiplex PCR. Among a few hundred thousand clones, roughly 16% were seen once, and the ten largest hold about 0.019%. Sequenced material: naive CD4+ T cells from blood. These TCRs come from a woman younger than 30 in good health. Both conserved end residues are part of each CDR3. Each record gives: V gene, CDR3 protein.

v_call: TRBV5-6
cdr3_aa: CASSLRRSTQYF

v_call: TRBV30
cdr3_aa: CAWSLLSSGRDDTQYF

v_call: TRBV18
cdr3_aa: CASSYGDRNQPQHF

v_call: TRBV9
cdr3_aa: CASSERPSTDTQYF

v_call: TRBV9
cdr3_aa: CASSLSPGIADTQYF

v_call: TRBV6-1
cdr3_aa: CASGQYQETQYF

v_call: TRBV5-4
cdr3_aa: CASKQGFGETQYF

v_call: TRBV7-3
cdr3_aa: CASSLTLAAGGNEQFF

v_call: TRBV29-1
cdr3_aa: CSVEGAGSGANVLTF

v_call: TRBV2
cdr3_aa: CASSDSGDRAYEQYF

v_call: TRBV29-1
cdr3_aa: CAAIGRRGSPDTQYF

v_call: TRBV30
cdr3_aa: CACSGRARNTIYF

v_call: TRBV6-5
cdr3_aa: CASNDRGSNYGYTF

v_call: TRBV10-3
cdr3_aa: CAASWAESSYEQYF

v_call: TRBV27
cdr3_aa: CASGRRGPMNTEAFF

v_call: TRBV7-7
cdr3_aa: CASSPQGRQETQYF

v_call: TRBV11-1
cdr3_aa: CASSLAGGTSGTEQYF

v_call: TRBV29-1
cdr3_aa: CSVQEGPDTQYF

v_call: TRBV2
cdr3_aa: CASGTGRYTEAFF

v_call: TRBV25-1
cdr3_aa: CASSVRLAGAGAYNEQFF

v_call: TRBV18
cdr3_aa: CASSPGDILTTDTQYF

v_call: TRBV4-2
cdr3_aa: CASSHEVREGLLGDTQYF

v_call: TRBV9
cdr3_aa: CASSVVPGKREGSGANVLTF

v_call: TRBV28
cdr3_aa: CASPGRGGSGANVLTF

v_call: TRBV19
cdr3_aa: CASSVGRDRINNEQFF

v_call: TRBV7-9
cdr3_aa: CASSRRTGPGETQYF

v_call: TRBV6-6
cdr3_aa: CALKIPGEAKGYTF

v_call: TRBV2
cdr3_aa: CASSEAVHGGNEQFF

v_call: TRBV7-9
cdr3_aa: CASSLRAGAYEQYF

v_call: TRBV20-1
cdr3_aa: CSAILQEKAFF

v_call: TRBV6-5
cdr3_aa: CASRGTGANVLTF

v_call: TRBV29-1
cdr3_aa: CSSRTRGLNEQFF

v_call: TRBV15
cdr3_aa: CATSRVTYEQYF

v_call: TRBV30
cdr3_aa: CAWSVMGRGSDEQYF

v_call: TRBV7-2
cdr3_aa: CASSRSPGLAGADTQYF

v_call: TRBV11-2
cdr3_aa: CASRPTGSPETQYF

v_call: TRBV30
cdr3_aa: CAWSRGTGDGYTF

v_call: TRBV7-9
cdr3_aa: CASTSKSSSYNEQFF

v_call: TRBV2
cdr3_aa: CATLKGEWGEQYF